The source of this TCR beta chain is a study of cytomegalovirus exposure and HLA in healthy donors. Remarks on this clone: Its target is not known.

The PCR had 60 Vbeta and 13 Jbeta primers. Libraries were prepared by immunoSEQ multiplex PCR; TCRdb keeps only in-frame clonotypes and omits some of them. The table includes more than 140,000 clones, around 80% detected once. The J segment lost 2 bases and the V segment lost 4 bases, leaving 5 bases of the junction unmatched. In germline, CDR1 is SGHNT, CDR2 YYREEE (reference sequence). The CDR3 consists of 14 residues. Study results and caveats: Later work found most CMV-associated TCR beta chains apparently HLA-restricted. Roughly even sequencing depth across donors was the assumption behind the presence/absence analyses. Researchers reported that three CMV-associated chains were confirmed in vitro as CMV antigen-specific. About 90% or about 30% of the time was how often most TCR beta V segments were productive, according to an earlier analysis.

The chain employs TRBV5-4 and TRBJ2-7; 8 bases map to TRBD1. The sequenced sample consisted of PBMCs. The clonotype originates from a man aged 35-49 years in good health and CMV-seronegative. CDR3 nucleotide sequence: TGTGCCAGCAGCAGGGGACAGGTAACCTACGAGCAGTACTTC. It is translated as CASSRGQVTYEQYF.